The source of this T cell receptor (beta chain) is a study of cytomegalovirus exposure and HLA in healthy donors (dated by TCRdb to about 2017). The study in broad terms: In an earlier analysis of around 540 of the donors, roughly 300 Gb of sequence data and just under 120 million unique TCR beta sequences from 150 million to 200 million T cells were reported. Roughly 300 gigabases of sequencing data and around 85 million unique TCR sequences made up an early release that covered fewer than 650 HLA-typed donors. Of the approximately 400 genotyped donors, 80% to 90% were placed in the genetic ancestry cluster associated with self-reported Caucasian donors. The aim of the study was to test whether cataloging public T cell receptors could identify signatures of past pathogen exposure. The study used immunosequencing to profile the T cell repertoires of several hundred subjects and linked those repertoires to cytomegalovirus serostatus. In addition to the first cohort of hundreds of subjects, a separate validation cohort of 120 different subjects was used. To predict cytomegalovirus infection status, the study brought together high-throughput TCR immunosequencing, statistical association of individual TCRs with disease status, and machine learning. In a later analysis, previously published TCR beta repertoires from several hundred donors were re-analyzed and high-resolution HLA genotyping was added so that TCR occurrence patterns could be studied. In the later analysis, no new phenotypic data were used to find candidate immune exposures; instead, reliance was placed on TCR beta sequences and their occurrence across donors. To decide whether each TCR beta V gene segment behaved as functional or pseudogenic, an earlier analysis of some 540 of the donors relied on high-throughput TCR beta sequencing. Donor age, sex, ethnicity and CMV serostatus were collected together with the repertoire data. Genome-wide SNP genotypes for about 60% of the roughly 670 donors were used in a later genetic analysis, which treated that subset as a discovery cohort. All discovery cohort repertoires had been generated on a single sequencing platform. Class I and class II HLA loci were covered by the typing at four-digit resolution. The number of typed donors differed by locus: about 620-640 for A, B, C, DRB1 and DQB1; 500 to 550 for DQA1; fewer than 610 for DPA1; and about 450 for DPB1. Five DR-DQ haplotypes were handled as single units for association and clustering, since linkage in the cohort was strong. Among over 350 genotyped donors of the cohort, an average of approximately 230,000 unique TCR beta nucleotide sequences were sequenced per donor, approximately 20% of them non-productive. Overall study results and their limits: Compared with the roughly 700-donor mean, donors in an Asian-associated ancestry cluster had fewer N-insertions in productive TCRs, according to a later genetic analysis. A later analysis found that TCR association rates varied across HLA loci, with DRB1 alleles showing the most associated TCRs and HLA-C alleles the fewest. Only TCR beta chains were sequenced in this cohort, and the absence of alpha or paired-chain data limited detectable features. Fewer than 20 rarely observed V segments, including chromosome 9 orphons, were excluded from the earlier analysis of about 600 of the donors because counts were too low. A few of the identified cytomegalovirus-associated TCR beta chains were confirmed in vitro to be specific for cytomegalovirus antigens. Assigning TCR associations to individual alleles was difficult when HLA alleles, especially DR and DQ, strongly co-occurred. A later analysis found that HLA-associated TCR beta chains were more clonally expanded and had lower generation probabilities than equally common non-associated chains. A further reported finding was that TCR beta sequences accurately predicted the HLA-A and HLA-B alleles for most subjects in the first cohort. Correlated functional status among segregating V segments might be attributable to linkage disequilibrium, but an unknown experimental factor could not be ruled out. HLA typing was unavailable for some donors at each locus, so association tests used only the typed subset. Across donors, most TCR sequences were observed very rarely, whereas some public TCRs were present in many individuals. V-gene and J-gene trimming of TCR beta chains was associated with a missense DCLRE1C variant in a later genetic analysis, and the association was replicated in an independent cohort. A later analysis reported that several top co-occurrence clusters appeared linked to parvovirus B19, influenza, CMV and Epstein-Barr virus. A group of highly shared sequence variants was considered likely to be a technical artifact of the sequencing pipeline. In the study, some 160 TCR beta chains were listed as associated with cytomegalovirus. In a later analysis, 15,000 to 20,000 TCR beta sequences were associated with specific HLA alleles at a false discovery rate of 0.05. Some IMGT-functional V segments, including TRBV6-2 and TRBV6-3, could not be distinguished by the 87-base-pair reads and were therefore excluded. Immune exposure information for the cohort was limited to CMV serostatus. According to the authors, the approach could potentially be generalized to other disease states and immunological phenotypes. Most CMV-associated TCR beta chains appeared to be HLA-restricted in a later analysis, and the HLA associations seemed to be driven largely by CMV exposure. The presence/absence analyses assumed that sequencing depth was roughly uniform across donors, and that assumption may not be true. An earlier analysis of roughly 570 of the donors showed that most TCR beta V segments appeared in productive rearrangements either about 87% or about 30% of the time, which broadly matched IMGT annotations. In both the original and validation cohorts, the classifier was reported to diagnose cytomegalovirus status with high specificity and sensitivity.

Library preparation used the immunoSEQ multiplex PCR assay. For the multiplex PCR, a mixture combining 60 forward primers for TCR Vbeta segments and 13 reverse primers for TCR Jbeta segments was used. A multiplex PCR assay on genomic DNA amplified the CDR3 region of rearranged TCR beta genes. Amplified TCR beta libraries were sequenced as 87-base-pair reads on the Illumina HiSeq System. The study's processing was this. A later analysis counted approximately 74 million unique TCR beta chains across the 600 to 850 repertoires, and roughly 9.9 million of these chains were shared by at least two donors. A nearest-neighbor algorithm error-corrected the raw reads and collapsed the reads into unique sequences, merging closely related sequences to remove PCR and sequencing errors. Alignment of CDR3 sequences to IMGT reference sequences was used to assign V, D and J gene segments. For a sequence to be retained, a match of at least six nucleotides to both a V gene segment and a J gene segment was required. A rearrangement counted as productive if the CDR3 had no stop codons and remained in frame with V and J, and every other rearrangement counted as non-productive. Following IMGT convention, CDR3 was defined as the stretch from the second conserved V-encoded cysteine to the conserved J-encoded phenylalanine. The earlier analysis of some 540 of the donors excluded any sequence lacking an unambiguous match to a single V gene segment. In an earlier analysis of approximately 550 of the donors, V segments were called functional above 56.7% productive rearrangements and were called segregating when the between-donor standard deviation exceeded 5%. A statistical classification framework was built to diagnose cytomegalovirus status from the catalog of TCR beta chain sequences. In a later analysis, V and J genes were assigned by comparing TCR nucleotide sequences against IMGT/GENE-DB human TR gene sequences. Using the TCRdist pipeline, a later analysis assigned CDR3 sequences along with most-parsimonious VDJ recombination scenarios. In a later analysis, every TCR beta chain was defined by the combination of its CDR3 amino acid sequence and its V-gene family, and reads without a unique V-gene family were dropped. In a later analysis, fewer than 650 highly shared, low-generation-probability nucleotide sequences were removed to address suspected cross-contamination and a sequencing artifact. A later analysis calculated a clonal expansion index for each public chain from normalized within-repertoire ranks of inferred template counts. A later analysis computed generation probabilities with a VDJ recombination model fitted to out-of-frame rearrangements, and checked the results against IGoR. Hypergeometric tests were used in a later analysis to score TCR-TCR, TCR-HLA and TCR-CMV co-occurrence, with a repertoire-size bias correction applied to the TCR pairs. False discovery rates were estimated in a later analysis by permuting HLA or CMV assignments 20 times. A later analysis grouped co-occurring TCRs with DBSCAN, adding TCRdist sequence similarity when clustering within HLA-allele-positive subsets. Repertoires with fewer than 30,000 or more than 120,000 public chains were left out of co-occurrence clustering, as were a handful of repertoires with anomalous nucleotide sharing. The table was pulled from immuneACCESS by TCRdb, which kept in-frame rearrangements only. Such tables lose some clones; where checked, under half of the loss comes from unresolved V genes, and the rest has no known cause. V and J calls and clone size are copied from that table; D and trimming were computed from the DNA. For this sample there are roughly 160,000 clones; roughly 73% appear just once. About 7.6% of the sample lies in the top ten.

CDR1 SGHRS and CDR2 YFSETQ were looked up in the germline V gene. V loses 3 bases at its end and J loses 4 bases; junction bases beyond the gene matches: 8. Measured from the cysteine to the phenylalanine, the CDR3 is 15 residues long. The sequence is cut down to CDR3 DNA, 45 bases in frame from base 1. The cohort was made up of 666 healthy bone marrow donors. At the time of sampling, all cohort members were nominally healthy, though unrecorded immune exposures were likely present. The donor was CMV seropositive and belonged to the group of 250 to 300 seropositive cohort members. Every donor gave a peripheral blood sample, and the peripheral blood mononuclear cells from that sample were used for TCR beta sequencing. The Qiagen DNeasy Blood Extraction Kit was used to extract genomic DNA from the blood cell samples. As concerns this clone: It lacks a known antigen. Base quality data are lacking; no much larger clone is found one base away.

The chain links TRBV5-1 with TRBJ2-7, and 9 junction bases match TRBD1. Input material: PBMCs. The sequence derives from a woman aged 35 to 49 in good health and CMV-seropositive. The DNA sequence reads TGCGCCAGCAGCTACTTACAGGGGGCGGGGTACGAGCAGTACTTC. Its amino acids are CASSYLQGAGYEQYF.